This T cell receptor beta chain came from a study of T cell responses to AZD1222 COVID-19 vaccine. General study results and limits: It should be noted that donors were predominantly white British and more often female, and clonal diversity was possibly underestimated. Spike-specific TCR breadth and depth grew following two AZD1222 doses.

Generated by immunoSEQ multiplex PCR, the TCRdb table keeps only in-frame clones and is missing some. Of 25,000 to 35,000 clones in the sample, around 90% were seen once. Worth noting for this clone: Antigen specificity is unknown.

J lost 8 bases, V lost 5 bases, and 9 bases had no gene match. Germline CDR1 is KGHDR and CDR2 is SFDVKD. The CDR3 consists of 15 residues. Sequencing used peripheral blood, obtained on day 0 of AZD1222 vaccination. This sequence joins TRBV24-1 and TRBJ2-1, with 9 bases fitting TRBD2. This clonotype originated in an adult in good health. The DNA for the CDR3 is TGTGCCACCAGTGGAGATAGCGGGAGTCGGGATGAGCAGTTCTTC. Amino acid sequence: CATSGDSGSRDEQFF.